A selection of T cell receptor beta chains follows, all from one sample in a study of blood T cell repertoires in COVID-19. Using immunoSEQ multiplex PCR, the repertoire was profiled, and TCRdb retains in-frame clones only, with some absent. The data contain some 240,000 clones, about 86% of them singletons. Specimen: PBMCs or T cells enriched from blood (not recorded which). All receptors come from a middle-aged woman with acute COVID-19. Each CDR3 is given with its conserved first and last residue. A D gene is named only where the DNA matches it firmly. Only some rows state a clone size, as once, few, many or a class for expanded clones.

D gene,clone size,CDR3 length,V gene,J gene,CDR3 DNA,CDR3 protein
NA,NA,13,TRBV12-2,TRBJ2-3,TGTGCAAGTCGCCACAGGGGGCCAGATACGCAGTATTTT,CASRHRGPDTQYF
TRBD1,NA,15,TRBV7-2,TRBJ1-5,TGTGCCAGCAGCCCCCAACAGGGGGGCAATCAGCCCCAGCATTTT,CASSPQQGGNQPQHF
TRBD2,NA,16,TRBV3-1/TRBV3-2,TRBJ2-2,TGTGCCAGCAGCCAAGATCGAGCGGGAGGCACCGGGGAGCTGTTTTTT,CASSQDRAGGTGELFF
NA,NA,13,TRBV6-5,TRBJ2-5,TGTGCCAGCAGTTTTCCAGGGTCCGAGACCCAGTACTTC,CASSFPGSETQYF
NA,NA,14,TRBV5-5,TRBJ1-1,TGTGCCAGCAGCTTGGCCTTCAGGGTAACTGAAGCTTTCTTT,CASSLAFRVTEAFF
TRBD2,NA,18,TRBV19,TRBJ2-1,TGTGCCAGTACCCTAACCGGGCTAGCGGGAGAGGCCGACAATGAGCAGTTCTTC,CASTLTGLAGEADNEQFF
NA,few,11,TRBV6-5,TRBJ1-2,TGTGCCAGCAGTCCCGCAGTGGGCTACACCTTC,CASSPAVGYTF
NA,NA,15,TRBV19,TRBJ2-7,TGTGCCAGTAGTATAGATCGGCAGGCCTCCTACGAGCAGTACTTC,CASSIDRQASYEQYF
NA,once,16,TRBV9,TRBJ2-1,TGTGCCAGCAGCACCAGGGGACGGGAGGACCCGAATGAGCAGTTCTTC,CASSTRGREDPNEQFF
TRBD1,NA,17,TRBV7-9,TRBJ2-4,TGTGCCAGCAGCCTACCACAGGGGCGGACGGCCAAAAACATTCAGTACTTC,CASSLPQGRTAKNIQYF
TRBD2,NA,16,TRBV3-1/TRBV3-2,TRBJ2-3,TGTGCCAGCAGCCACCCCGAGGCGGGAGGTAGGAATACGCAGTATTTT,CASSHPEAGGRNTQYF
TRBD2,NA,17,TRBV19,TRBJ2-3,TGTGCCAGTAGTGTCTCGGGACTAGCGGGAGTCACAGATACGCAGTATTTT,CASSVSGLAGVTDTQYF
NA,NA,16,TRBV5-5,TRBJ1-5,TGTGCCAGCAGCTTGGGGACAGTGAAAAGCAATCAGCCCCAGCATTTT,CASSLGTVKSNQPQHF
TRBD1,NA,14,TRBV18,TRBJ2-7,TGTGCCAGCTCACCGGGACAGAGCTCCTACGAGCAGTACTTC,CASSPGQSSYEQYF
NA,NA,13,TRBV6-5,TRBJ2-5,TGTGCCAGCACGCCCCTCCGGGAAGAGACCCAGTACTTC,CASTPLREETQYF
NA,NA,15,TRBV3-1/TRBV3-2,TRBJ1-3,TGTGCCAGCAGCCAAGATCAGAGACAAGGAAACACCATATATTTT,CASSQDQRQGNTIYF
TRBD1,NA,14,TRBV7-2,TRBJ1-6,TGTGCCAGCACCCGGGACAGGGGTAATTCACCCCTCCACTTT,CASTRDRGNSPLHF
NA,NA,11,TRBV11-3,TRBJ2-5,TGTGCCAGCGGGACAAAAGAGACCCAGTACTTC,CASGTKETQYF
NA,NA,16,TRBV4-1,TRBJ1-2,TGCGCCAGCAGCCAAGGCCCGGCGGCACCTAACTATGGCTACACCTTC,CASSQGPAAPNYGYTF
NA,NA,15,TRBV5-1,TRBJ2-7,TGCGCCAGCAGCTTGGCGGGTCGGGAGACCTACGAGCAGTACTTC,CASSLAGRETYEQYF
NA,NA,15,TRBV30,TRBJ2-3,TGTGCCTGGAGCAGCGGTAGCGGTCGCACAGATACGCAGTATTTT,CAWSSGSGRTDTQYF
TRBD1,NA,15,TRBV2,TRBJ1-4,TGTGCCAGCAGTGAACGGACAGGGACTAATGAAAAACTGTTTTTT,CASSERTGTNEKLFF
NA,NA,16,TRBV7-8,TRBJ2-3,TGTGCCAGCAGCGGCTACCTAGGGGGTAGCACAGATACGCAGTATTTT,CASSGYLGGSTDTQYF
TRBD2,NA,15,TRBV5-1,TRBJ2-1,TGCGCCAGTACCGATCTAGCGGGAGGGAACAATGAGCAGTTCTTC,CASTDLAGGNNEQFF
TRBD2,NA,16,TRBV2,TRBJ2-1,TGTGCCAGCAGTGAACCGAGGACTAGCGGGAGGCATGAGCAGTTCTTC,CASSEPRTSGRHEQFF
NA,NA,12,TRBV5-1,TRBJ2-7,TGCGCCAGCAGGGACATCACCTACGAGCAGTACTTC,CASRDITYEQYF
TRBD1,NA,14,TRBV19,TRBJ1-2,TGTGCCAGTAGTACCGGGGACAGGGGATATGGCTACACCTTC,CASSTGDRGYGYTF
NA,once,13,TRBV6-5,TRBJ2-1,TGTGCCAGCAGTTACGTCCAGTCCAATGAGCAGTTCTTC,CASSYVQSNEQFF
NA,NA,14,TRBV19,TRBJ2-7,TGTGCCAGTAACCCGGGACTGGGACGCTACGAGCAGTACTTC,CASNPGLGRYEQYF
NA,NA,12,TRBV7-9,TRBJ2-7,TGTGCCAGCCCCTGGAGGCTTGGGGAGCAGTACTTC,CASPWRLGEQYF
NA,NA,17,TRBV1,TRBJ2-7,TGCACCAGCAGCCAAGAGGTTAGCGGGCCTGCCTTGGACGAGCAGTACTTC,CTSSQEVSGPALDEQYF
TRBD2,NA,14,TRBV5-1,TRBJ2-7,TGCGCCAGCAGCTTGACTAGCGGCGACTACGAGCAGTACTTC,CASSLTSGDYEQYF
NA,NA,16,TRBV12-2,TRBJ1-5,TGTGCAAGTCGCTTAGCTGAGGCGTATAGCAATCAGCCCCAGCATTTT,CASRLAEAYSNQPQHF
TRBD1,NA,12,TRBV7-9,TRBJ2-7,TGTGCCAGCAACCCAGGGGGCGGTGAGCAGTACTTC,CASNPGGGEQYF
TRBD2,NA,14,TRBV3-1/TRBV3-2,TRBJ2-7,TGTGCCAGCAGCCAAGGACTAGCGGGTTACGAGCAGTACTTC,CASSQGLAGYEQYF
NA,NA,14,TRBV7-8,TRBJ2-1,TGTGCCAGCAGCACCACAGGGATCTACAATGAGCAGTTCTTC,CASSTTGIYNEQFF
NA,NA,15,TRBV11-3,TRBJ1-1,TGTGCCAGCAGCTCCCACCAGGGGAAGGGCACTGAAGCTTTCTTT,CASSSHQGKGTEAFF
TRBD1,NA,15,TRBV7-8,TRBJ2-7,TGTGCCAGCAGCTCCGCCCGGGACAGGGGGAACGAGCAGTACTTC,CASSSARDRGNEQYF
NA,NA,16,TRBV4-1,TRBJ2-5,TGCGCCAGCAGCCAACTCCTGACTAGAATGCAAGAGACCCAGTACTTC,CASSQLLTRMQETQYF
NA,once,16,TRBV3-1/TRBV3-2,TRBJ1-1,TGTGCCAGCAGCCACGGGGAAAATTTGGGATACACTGAAGCTTTCTTT,CASSHGENLGYTEAFF
NA,NA,14,TRBV6-2/TRBV6-3,TRBJ2-3,TGTGCCAGCAGTAACGGGGGGCGCACAGATACGCAGTATTTT,CASSNGGRTDTQYF
TRBD2,NA,15,TRBV5-1,TRBJ2-1,TGCGCCAGCAGCTTAGCGGGAGGGCGATACAATGAGCAGTTCTTC,CASSLAGGRYNEQFF
NA,few,14,TRBV5-1,TRBJ1-1,TGCGCCAGCAGCTTTGAGGGCGGAGACACTGAAGCTTTCTTT,CASSFEGGDTEAFF
NA,once,15,TRBV7-8,TRBJ1-1,TGTGCCAGCAGCTTTACCGGGGGGCGCTTGACTGAAGCTTTCTTT,CASSFTGGRLTEAFF